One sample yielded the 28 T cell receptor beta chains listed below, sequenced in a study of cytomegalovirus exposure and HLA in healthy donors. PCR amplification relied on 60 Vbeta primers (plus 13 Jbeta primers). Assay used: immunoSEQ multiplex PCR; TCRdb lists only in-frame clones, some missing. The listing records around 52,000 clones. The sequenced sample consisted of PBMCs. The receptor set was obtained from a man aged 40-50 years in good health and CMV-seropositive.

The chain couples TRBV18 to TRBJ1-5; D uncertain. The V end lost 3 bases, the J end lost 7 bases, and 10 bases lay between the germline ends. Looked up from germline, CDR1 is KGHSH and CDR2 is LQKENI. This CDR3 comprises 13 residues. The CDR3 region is CASSPATGQPQHF. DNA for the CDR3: TGTGCCAGCTCACCGGCTACGGGGCAGCCCCAGCATTTT.

CDR3 nucleotides: TGTGCCACCAGCAGAGATAACAGGGCTGCTCAGCCCCAGCATTTT. It codes for CATSRDNRAAQPQHF. The rearrangement joins TRBV15 to TRBJ1-5; weak D call: TRBD1 (6 bases). Germline values: CDR1 LNHNV, CDR2 YYDKDF (reference sequence). The CDR3 length is 15 residues. The V and J ends lost 0 bases and 6 bases respectively, with 12 bases between them.

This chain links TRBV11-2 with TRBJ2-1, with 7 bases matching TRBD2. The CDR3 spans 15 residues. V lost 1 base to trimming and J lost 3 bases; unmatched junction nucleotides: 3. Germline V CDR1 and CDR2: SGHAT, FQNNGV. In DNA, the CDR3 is TGTGCCAGCAGCTTAGCGGCTAGCGGCTACAATGAGCAGTTCTTC. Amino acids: CASSLAASGYNEQFF.

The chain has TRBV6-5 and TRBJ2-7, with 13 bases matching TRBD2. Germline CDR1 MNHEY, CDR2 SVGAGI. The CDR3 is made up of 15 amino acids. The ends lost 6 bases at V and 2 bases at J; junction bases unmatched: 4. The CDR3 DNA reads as TGTGCCAGCAGGGGAGGACTAGCGGGAGCCTACGAGCAGTACTTC. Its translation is CASRGGLAGAYEQYF.

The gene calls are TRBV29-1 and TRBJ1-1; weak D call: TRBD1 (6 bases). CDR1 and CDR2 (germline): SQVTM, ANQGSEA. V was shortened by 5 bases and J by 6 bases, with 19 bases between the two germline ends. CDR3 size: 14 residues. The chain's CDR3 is CSVLDPDRWSEAFF. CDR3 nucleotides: TGCAGCGTTTTAGACCCGGACAGATGGTCTGAAGCTTTCTTT.

The DNA of the CDR3 is TGTGCCATCAGTGACAGGGAGGGCGAGCAGTACTTC. As protein: CAISDREGEQYF. The chain carries TRBV10-3 and TRBJ2-7, with 7 bases that match TRBD2. The length of the CDR3 is 12 residues. Germline CDR1 is ENHRY and CDR2 is SYGVKD. V shed 3 bases and J 6 bases; nucleotides not matched to a gene: 2.

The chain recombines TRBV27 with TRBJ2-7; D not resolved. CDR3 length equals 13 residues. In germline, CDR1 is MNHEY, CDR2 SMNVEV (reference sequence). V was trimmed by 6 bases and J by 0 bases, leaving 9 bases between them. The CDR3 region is CASSLLSSYEQYF. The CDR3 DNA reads TGTGCCAGCAGCTTACTGAGCTCCTACGAGCAGTACTTC.

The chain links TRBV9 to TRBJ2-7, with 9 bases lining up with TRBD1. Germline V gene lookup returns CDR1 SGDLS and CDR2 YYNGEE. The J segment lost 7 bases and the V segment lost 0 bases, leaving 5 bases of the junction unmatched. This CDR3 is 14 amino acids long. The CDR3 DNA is TGTGCCAGCAGCGTAGGGGACAGGGCATGGGAGCAGTACTTC. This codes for CASSVGDRAWEQYF.

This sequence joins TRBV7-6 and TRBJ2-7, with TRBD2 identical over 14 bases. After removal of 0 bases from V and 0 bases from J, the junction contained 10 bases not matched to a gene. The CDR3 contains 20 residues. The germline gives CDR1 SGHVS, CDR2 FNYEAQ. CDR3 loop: CASSLAVGLAGVESSYEQYF. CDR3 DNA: TGTGCCAGCAGCTTAGCGGTGGGACTAGCGGGGGTTGAGAGCTCCTACGAGCAGTACTTC.

CDR3 nucleotides: TGTGCCAGCTCAATGGGACAGGGGGCCGACAATGAGCAGTTCTTC. Translated, it gives CASSMGQGADNEQFF. V is TRBV18 and J is TRBJ2-1; 12 bases line up with TRBD1. After removal of 5 bases from V and 5 bases from J, the junction contained 4 bases not matched to a gene. The CDR3 has 15 residues. Germline V gene sequence: CDR1 KGHSH, CDR2 LQKENI.

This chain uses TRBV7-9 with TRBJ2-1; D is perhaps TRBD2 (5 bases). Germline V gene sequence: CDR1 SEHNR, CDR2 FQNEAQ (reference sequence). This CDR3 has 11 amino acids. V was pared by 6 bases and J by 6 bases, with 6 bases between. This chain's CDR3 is CASRGGNEQFF. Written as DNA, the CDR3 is TGTGCCAGCAGAGGAGGCAATGAGCAGTTCTTC.

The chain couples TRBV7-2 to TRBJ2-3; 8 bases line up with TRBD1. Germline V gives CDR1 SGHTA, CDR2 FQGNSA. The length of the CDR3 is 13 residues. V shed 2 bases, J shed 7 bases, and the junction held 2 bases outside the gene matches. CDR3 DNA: TGTGCCAGCAGCTTACAGGGGGCGAATACGCAGTATTTT. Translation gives CASSLQGANTQYF.

This CDR3 reads CASSVASTGVNYGYTF. DNA for the CDR3: TGTGCCAGCAGCGTAGCTTCGACAGGGGTTAACTATGGCTACACCTTC. The rearrangement links TRBV9 to TRBJ1-2, with 8 positions matching TRBD1. This CDR3 comprises 16 residues. Looked up from germline, CDR1 is SGDLS and CDR2 is YYNGEE. The trim removed 0 bases at V and 1 base at J, leaving 5 bases unmatched.

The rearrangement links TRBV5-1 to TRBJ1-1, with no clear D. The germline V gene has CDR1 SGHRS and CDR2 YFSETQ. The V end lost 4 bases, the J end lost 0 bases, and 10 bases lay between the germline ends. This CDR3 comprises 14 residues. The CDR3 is CASSPRHLNTEAFF. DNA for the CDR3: TGCGCCAGCAGCCCGAGACATTTGAACACTGAAGCTTTCTTT.

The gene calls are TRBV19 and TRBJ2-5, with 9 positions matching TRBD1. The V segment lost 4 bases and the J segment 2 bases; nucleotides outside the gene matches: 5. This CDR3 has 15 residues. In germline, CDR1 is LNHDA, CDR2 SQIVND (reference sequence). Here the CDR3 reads CASSKRQGVQETQYF. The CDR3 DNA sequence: TGTGCCAGTAGTAAAAGACAGGGGGTACAAGAGACCCAGTACTTC.

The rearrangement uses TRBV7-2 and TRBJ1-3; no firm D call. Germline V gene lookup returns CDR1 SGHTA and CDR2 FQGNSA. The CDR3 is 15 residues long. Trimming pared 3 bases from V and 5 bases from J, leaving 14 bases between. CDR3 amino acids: CASSFDAGSRNTIYF. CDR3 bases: TGTGCCAGCAGCTTCGACGCAGGTTCCCGAAACACCATATATTTT. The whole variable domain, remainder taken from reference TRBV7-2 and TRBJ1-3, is GAGVSQSPSNKVTEKGKDVELRCDPISGHTALYWYRQSLGQGLEFLIYFQGNSAPDKSGLPSDRFSAERTGGSVSTLTIQRTQQEDSAVYLCASSFDAGSRNTIYFGEGSWLTVV.

The CDR3 loop reads CASGLAPPKPQYF. DNA for the CDR3: TGTGCCAGCGGCCTAGCGCCACCCAAGCCCCAGTACTTC. The rearrangement joins TRBV28 to TRBJ2-5; perhaps TRBD2 as D (6 bases). Germline loops: CDR1 MDHEN, CDR2 SYDVKM. Trimming removed 8 bases at V and 9 bases at J, with 19 bases between. The CDR3 runs to 13 residues.

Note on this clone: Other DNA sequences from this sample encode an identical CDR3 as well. For the CDR3, the DNA is TGTGCCAGCAGTTACTCCGCCGGGTCTGGAAACACCATATATTTT. Translation gives CASSYSAGSGNTIYF. The gene calls are TRBV6-5 and TRBJ1-3; D gene ambiguous. The V and J ends lost 0 bases and 1 base respectively, with 7 bases between them. The CDR3 totals 15 residues. CDR1 and CDR2 (germline): MNHEY, SVGAGI.

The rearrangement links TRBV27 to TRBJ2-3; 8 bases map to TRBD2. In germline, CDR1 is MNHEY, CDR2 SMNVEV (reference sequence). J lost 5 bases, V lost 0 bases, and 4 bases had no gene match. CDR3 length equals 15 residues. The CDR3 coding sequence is TGTGCCAGCAGTTTATCGGTCGGGGGGGGAGATACGCAGTATTTT. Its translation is CASSLSVGGGDTQYF.

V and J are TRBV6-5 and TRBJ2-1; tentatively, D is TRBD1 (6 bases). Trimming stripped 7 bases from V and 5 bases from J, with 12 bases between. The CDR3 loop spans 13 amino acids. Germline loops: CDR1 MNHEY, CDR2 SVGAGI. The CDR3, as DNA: TGTGCCAGCATGGTGGGGGCCAACAATGAGCAGTTCTTC. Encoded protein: CASMVGANNEQFF.

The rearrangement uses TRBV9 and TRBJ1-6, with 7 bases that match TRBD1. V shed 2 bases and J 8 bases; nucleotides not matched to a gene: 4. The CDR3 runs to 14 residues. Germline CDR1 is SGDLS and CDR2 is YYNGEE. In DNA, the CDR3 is TGTGCCAGCAGCGTTAGGGACAGTGATTCACCCCTCCACTTT. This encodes CASSVRDSDSPLHF.

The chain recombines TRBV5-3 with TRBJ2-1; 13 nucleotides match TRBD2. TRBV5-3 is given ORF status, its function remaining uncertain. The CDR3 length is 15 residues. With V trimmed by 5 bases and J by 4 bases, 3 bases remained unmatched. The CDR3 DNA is TGTGCCAGAAGGAGGACTAGCGGGAGTTACAATGAGCAGTTCTTC. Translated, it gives CARRRTSGSYNEQFF.

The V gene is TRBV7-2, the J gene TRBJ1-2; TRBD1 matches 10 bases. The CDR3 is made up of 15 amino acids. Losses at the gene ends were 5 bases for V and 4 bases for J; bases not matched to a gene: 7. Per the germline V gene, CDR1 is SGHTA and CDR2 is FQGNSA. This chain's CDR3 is CASSPGQGVSYGYTF. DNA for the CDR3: TGTGCCAGCAGCCCCGGACAGGGGGTAAGCTATGGCTACACCTTC.

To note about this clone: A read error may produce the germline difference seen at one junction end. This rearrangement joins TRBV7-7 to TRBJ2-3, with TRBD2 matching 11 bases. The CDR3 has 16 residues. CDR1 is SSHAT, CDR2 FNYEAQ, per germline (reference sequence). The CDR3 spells CASSSGTSGGIDTQYF. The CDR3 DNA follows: TGTGCTAGCAGCTCTGGAACTAGCGGGGGTATAGATACGCAGTATTTT.

The CDR3: CASSLSSGTYTEAFF. The CDR3 DNA reads TGTGCCAGCAGCTTGTCGTCAGGAACATACACTGAAGCTTTCTTT. The chain is built from TRBV5-5 and TRBJ1-1; D remains unclear. The CDR3 covers 15 residues. CDR1 and CDR2 from the germline V gene are SGHKS and YYEKEE (reference sequence). Trimming took off 1 base at V and 3 bases at J, with 13 bases between the two ends.

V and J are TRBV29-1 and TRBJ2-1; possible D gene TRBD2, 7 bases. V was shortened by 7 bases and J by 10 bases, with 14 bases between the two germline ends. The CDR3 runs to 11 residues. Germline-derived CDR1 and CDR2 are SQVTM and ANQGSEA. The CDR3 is CSGVGGPEQFF. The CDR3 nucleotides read TGCAGCGGGGTGGGGGGGCCGGAGCAGTTCTTC.

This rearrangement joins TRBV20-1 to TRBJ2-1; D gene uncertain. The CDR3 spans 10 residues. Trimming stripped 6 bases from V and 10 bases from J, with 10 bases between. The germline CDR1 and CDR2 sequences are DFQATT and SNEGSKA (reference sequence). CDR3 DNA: TGCAGTGCCGCTAACGAGGAGCAGTTCTTC. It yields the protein CSAANEEQFF.

The CDR3 region has the DNA TGTGCCTCAAGGTTAAACGGACAGGAGCAGTTCTTC. It encodes CASRLNGQEQFF. The V gene is TRBV7-2, the J gene TRBJ2-1, with a possible D match to TRBD1 (6 bases). This CDR3 has 12 amino acids. With 11 bases removed from V and 10 bases from J, the gap between germline ends came to 18 bases. Germline V CDR1 and CDR2: SGHTA, FQGNSA. The full variable domain, in which reference TRBV7-2 and TRBJ2-1 provide the parts outside the CDR3, is GAGVSQSPSNKVTEKGKDVELRCDPISGHTALYWYRQSLGQGLEFLIYFQGNSAPDKSGLPSDRFSAERTGGSVSTLTIQRTQQEDSAVYLCASRLNGQEQFFGPGTRLTVL.